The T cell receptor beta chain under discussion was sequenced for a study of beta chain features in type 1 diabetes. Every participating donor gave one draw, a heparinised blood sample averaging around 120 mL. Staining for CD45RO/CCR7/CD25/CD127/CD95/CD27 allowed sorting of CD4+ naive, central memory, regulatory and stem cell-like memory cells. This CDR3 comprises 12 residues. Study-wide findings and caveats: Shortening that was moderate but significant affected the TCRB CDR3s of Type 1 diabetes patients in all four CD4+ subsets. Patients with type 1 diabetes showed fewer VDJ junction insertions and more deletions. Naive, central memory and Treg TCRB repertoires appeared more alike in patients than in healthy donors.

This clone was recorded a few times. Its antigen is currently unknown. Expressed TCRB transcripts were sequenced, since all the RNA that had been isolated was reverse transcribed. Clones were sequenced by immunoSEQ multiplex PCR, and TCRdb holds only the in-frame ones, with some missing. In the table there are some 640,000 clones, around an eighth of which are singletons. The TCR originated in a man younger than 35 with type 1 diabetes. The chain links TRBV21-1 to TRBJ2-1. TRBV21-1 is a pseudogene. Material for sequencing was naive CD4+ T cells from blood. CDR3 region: CATDGGYNEQFF. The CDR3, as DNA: TGTGCCACCGATGGGGGTTACAATGAGCAGTTCTTC.